This TCR beta chain originates from a study of T cells in Graves' hyperthyroidism and ophthalmopathy. In the study overall: Peripheral blood was taken when the disease was first diagnosed, before any treatment began. General study points: The blood repertoire included most of the expanded thyroid clonotypes above 0.001. Ophthalmopathy was identified by the model a median approximately 6.4 months ahead of onset.

A note on this clonotype: Its antigen is currently unknown.

The CDR3 contains 12 residues. The germline V gene encodes CDR1 MRHNA and CDR2 SNTAGT. V was shortened by 6 bases and J by 6 bases, with 11 bases between the two germline ends. Under 3 months was the duration of disease in ophthalmopathy patients, who also had a Clinical Activity Score of at least 3 and a NOSPECS grade of at least 4. Template material for amplifying TCR beta CDR3 regions consisted of RNA transcripts. During a first-round RT-PCR of the TCR CDR3, the HTBI primer set was used. TCRdb processed the multiplex PCR reads anew with MiXCR; each CDR3 protein has one entry. The table lists about 640,000 distinct CDR3 sequences, 20% of them singletons.

This TCR was sampled from a man under 40 with Graves' ophthalmopathy. The chain couples TRBV6-4 to TRBJ1-1, with D unresolved. The sequenced material came from blood. CDR3 loop: CASRSVPPEAFF. In nucleotides, the CDR3 is TGTGCCAGCAGAAGCGTACCACCTGAAGCTTTCTTT.